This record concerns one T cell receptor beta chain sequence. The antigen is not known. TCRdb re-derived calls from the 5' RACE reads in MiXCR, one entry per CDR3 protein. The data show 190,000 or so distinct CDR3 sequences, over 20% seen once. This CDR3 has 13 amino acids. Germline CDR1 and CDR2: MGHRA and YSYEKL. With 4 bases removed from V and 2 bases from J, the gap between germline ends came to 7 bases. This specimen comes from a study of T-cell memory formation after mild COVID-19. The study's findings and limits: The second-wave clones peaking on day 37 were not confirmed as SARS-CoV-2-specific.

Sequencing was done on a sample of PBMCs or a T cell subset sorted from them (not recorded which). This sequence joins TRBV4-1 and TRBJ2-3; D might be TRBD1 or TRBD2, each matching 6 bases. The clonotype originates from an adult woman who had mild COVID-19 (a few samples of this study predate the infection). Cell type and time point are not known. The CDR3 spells CASSRGATDTQYF. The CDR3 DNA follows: TGCGCCAGCAGCCGGGGGGCCACAGATACGCAGTATTTT.